Listed below are T cell receptor beta chains from one sample, sequenced in a study of blood T cell repertoires in COVID-19. Data came from immunoSEQ multiplex PCR; TCRdb stores just in-frame clones and leaves some out. The repertoire includes about 170,000 clones, around 90% of them detected once, and more than 2% sits in the top ten. The sequenced sample was peripheral blood. All receptors derive from a man aged 45 to 65 who had recovered from COVID-19. CDR3s include the opening cysteine and the closing phenylalanine or tryptophan. The D gene is left open where the match is weak. Size is omitted from some rows. Given values are once, few, many or a class for expanded clones.

j_gene | v_gene | d_gene | abundance | CDR3aa | CDR3nt
TRBJ2-3 | TRBV10-1 | . | . | CASSEGGLGDTQYF | TGCGCCAGCAGTGAGGGGGGGTTAGGAGATACGCAGTATTTT
TRBJ1-1 | TRBV30 | . | . | CAWIHRERNTEAFF | TGTGCCTGGATCCACAGGGAGAGGAACACTGAAGCTTTCTTT
TRBJ2-1 | TRBV7-2 | TRBD2 | . | CASSSVAGLALNEQFF | TGTGCCAGCAGCTCCGTGGCGGGACTAGCGCTCAATGAGCAGTTCTTC
TRBJ2-5 | TRBV7-9 | . | . | CASSLVSGGTRETQYF | TGTGCCAGCAGCTTAGTTAGTGGGGGGACCAGAGAGACCCAGTACTTC
TRBJ1-2 | TRBV9 | . | . | CASNPGTTEGYTF | TGTGCCAGCAACCCCGGGACAACAGAAGGCTACACCTTC
TRBJ2-1 | TRBV7-2 | TRBD2 | . | CASSARTSGAGFF | TGTGCCAGCAGCGCCCGGACTAGCGGGGCCGGGTTCTTC
TRBJ2-3 | TRBV14 | . | . | CASSQGSRRADTQYF | TGTGCCAGCAGCCAAGGGTCTAGGAGGGCAGATACGCAGTATTTT
TRBJ2-2 | TRBV19 | TRBD1 | . | CASSIWTGMNTGELFF | TGTGCCAGTAGTATTTGGACAGGGATGAACACCGGGGAGCTGTTTTTT
TRBJ1-4 | TRBV6-5 | . | . | CASSDSAGEKLFF | TGTGCCAGCAGTGACTCTGCGGGGGAAAAACTGTTTTTT
TRBJ1-1 | TRBV5-1 | . | . | CASSLGLGNPGTEAFF | TGCGCCAGCAGCTTGGGTCTGGGAAACCCGGGAACTGAAGCTTTCTTT
TRBJ2-3 | TRBV13 | . | . | CASSSRDSVRTDTQYF | TGTGCCAGCAGCTCCCGGGATAGCGTCCGCACAGATACGCAGTATTTT
TRBJ2-2 | TRBV11-2 | . | . | CASSRGGGQSFTGELFF | TGTGCCAGCAGCCGGGGTGGAGGGCAGTCGTTCACCGGGGAGCTGTTTTTT
TRBJ2-5 | TRBV7-6 | TRBD2 | . | CASSSTGAGELETQYF | TGTGCCAGCAGTTCGACTGGGGCGGGAGAGCTAGAGACCCAGTACTTC
TRBJ2-7 | TRBV4-2 | TRBD1 | . | CASSQEGQSSYEQYF | TGTGCCAGCAGCCAAGAGGGACAGAGCTCCTACGAGCAGTACTTC
TRBJ2-7 | TRBV5-6 | . | . | CASSRGHPSYEQYF | TGTGCCAGCAGCCGGGGACACCCTTCTTACGAGCAGTACTTC
TRBJ2-7 | TRBV18 | TRBD1 | . | CASSPGTGGTYEQYF | TGTGCCAGCTCACCAGGGACAGGGGGAACCTACGAGCAGTACTTC
TRBJ1-1 | TRBV18 | . | . | CASSRQDEAFF | TGTGCCAGCTCCAGACAGGATGAAGCTTTCTTT
TRBJ1-4 | TRBV19 | . | . | CASSTGQFGNEKLFF | TGTGCCAGTAGTACAGGACAGTTCGGGAATGAAAAACTGTTTTTT
TRBJ1-2 | TRBV6-5 | . | . | CASSANQGSYGYTF | TGTGCCAGCAGCGCCAACCAGGGGTCCTATGGCTACACCTTC
TRBJ1-2 | TRBV25-1 | TRBD1 | few | CASWTGLSGYTF | TGTGCCAGTTGGACAGGGTTGAGTGGCTACACCTTC
TRBJ2-3 | TRBV2 | TRBD2 | . | CASSELGLATDTQYF | TGTGCCAGCAGTGAACTCGGACTAGCCACAGATACGCAGTATTTT
TRBJ2-7 | TRBV29-1 | . | . | CSVVTSQLTEQYF | TGCAGCGTTGTAACCTCCCAACTCACCGAGCAGTACTTC
TRBJ1-1 | TRBV3-1/TRBV3-2 | . | . | CASSQIAFRTEAFF | TGTGCCAGCAGCCAGATAGCTTTTCGCACTGAAGCTTTCTTT
TRBJ1-2 | TRBV7-8 | TRBD1 | . | CASSLSGGSSYGYTF | TGTGCCAGCAGCTTGTCAGGGGGCAGTTCTTATGGCTACACCTTC
TRBJ1-6 | TRBV29-1 | TRBD1 | . | CSVRGDSLNSPLHF | TGCAGCGTCCGTGGGGACAGCCTAAATTCACCCCTCCACTTT
TRBJ1-1 | TRBV6-5 | . | . | CASSYGQGANTEAFF | TGTGCCAGCAGTTACGGTCAGGGTGCGAACACTGAAGCTTTCTTT
TRBJ1-4 | TRBV19 | TRBD1 | . | CASSTRTGFEKLFF | TGTGCCAGTAGTACCCGGACAGGCTTTGAAAAACTGTTTTTT
TRBJ1-4 | TRBV7-8 | . | . | CASSLGSGVEKLFF | TGTGCCAGCAGCTTAGGCTCGGGGGTCGAAAAACTGTTTTTT
TRBJ2-5 | TRBV12-1 | . | once | CAPRYSTQYF | TGTGCCCCCCGTTATTCGACCCAGTACTTC
TRBJ1-3 | TRBV11-2 | TRBD1 | . | CASSETGTLGNTIYF | TGTGCCAGCAGCGAGACAGGGACCCTAGGAAACACCATATATTTT
TRBJ2-7 | TRBV21-1 | . | . | CASSKKVEGALYEQYF | TGTGCCAGCAGCAAAAAGGTCGAGGGGGCGCTTTACGAGCAGTACTTC
TRBJ1-1 | TRBV19 | . | . | CASSMGRYMNTEAFF | TGTGCCAGTAGTATGGGGAGATACATGAACACTGAAGCTTTCTTT
TRBJ1-5 | TRBV6-5 | . | . | CASKTTANSNQPQHF | TGTGCCAGCAAAACGACAGCAAATAGCAATCAGCCCCAGCATTTT
TRBJ1-3 | TRBV10-3 | . | . | CAISANRGNTIYF | TGTGCCATCAGTGCGAACAGAGGAAACACCATATATTTT
TRBJ2-5 | TRBV2 | TRBD2 | . | CASRAGRGETQYF | TGTGCCAGCCGGGCGGGGAGGGGAGAGACCCAGTACTTC
TRBJ1-4 | TRBV7-2 | . | . | CASSLVGGANEKLFF | TGTGCCAGCAGCTTAGTAGGGGGGGCTAATGAAAAACTGTTTTTT
TRBJ1-5 | TRBV4-2 | TRBD1 | . | CASSQDRQGSFNQPQHF | TGTGCCAGCAGCCAGGACAGACAGGGTTCCTTCAATCAGCCCCAGCATTTT
TRBJ1-5 | TRBV28 | TRBD1 | . | CASSSRTGPNQPQHF | TGTGCCAGCAGTTCCCGGACAGGGCCCAATCAGCCCCAGCATTTT
TRBJ2-3 | TRBV18 | TRBD2 | . | CASSPTGTSGRAGLTDTQYF | TGTGCCAGCTCACCTACCGGGACTAGCGGGAGGGCCGGGTTGACAGATACGCAGTATTTT
TRBJ2-3 | TRBV5-5 | TRBD2 | . | CASSLGLASDTQYF | TGTGCCAGCAGCCTCGGACTAGCCTCAGATACGCAGTATTTT
TRBJ1-4 | TRBV4-1 | . | . | CASSPAEGTNEKLFF | TGCGCCAGCAGCCCAGCGGAGGGGACTAATGAAAAACTGTTTTTT
TRBJ1-1 | TRBV11-2 | . | . | CASSLIWEGAFF | TGTGCCAGCAGCTTAATTTGGGAGGGAGCTTTCTTT